This T cell receptor beta chain was identified during a study of blood T cells in healthy people across ages. The CDR3 spans 15 residues. V trimming: 3 bases; J trimming: 10 bases; junction bases outside the gene matches: 8. CDR1 is SNHLY and CDR2 is FYNNEI in the germline V gene. Together with a sample-barcoded 5' primer, a J-beta primer mix was included in a second PCR lasting about 6 to 12 cycles. TCRdb reprocessed the 5' RACE reads via MiXCR and lists one record per CDR3 protein. The sample carries under 1,100,000 distinct CDR3 sequences, about 23% recorded once. This clonotype has more than one count but fewer than ten. The same sample was also used in a study of T cells of mothers and their children. That source reports: Study donors consisted of a few healthy Caucasian mothers and their six children.

The clonotype originates from a girl aged 2-10 years in good health. The sequenced material came from blood. V and J are TRBV2 and TRBJ1-4; 10 positions match TRBD1. The CDR3 loop reads CASSDWGGQGGKLFF. CDR3 coding DNA: TGTGCCAGCAGTGATTGGGGCGGACAGGGGGGAAAACTGTTTTTT.